This T cell receptor (beta chain) was documented in a study of CD8 T cells in ankylosing spondylitis. This clonotype came up many times. TCRdb reprocessed the 5' RACE reads with MiXCR, giving one entry per CDR3 protein. The profile shows 130,000 or so distinct CDR3 sequences, over 6.5% of them singletons. The TCR comes from a male donor with ankylosing spondylitis or in good health (not recorded which). The source material was blood, either unsorted or a sorted T cell fraction (not recorded which).

The CDR3 sequence: CASSLAVTGMSEQYF. CDR3 coding DNA: TGCGCCAGCAGCTTGGCCGTGACAGGAATGTCCGAGCAGTACTTC. V and J are TRBV5-1 and TRBJ2-7, with TRBD1 as a possible D gene (6 bases). The CDR3 is 15 amino acids. The V gene lost 0 bases and the J gene lost 6 bases, with 16 bases spanning the gap. From germline, CDR1 is SGHRS and CDR2 YFSETQ.